Sequencing of this TCR beta chain was carried out in a study of shared clonotypes between healthy human individuals. General study points: Naive subsets generally had larger estimated richness than memory subsets. A small donor pool kept down the genetic and exposure-history diversity that was represented.

The CDR3 is made up of 16 amino acids. Germline CDR1 is SNHLY and CDR2 is FYNNEI. The V end was cut by 6 bases, the J end by 5 bases, with 19 bases between. Original analysis: Junction-only immunoSEQ sequences carried no quality scores, so filtering differed. The table came from immunoSEQ multiplex PCR; TCRdb's copy has only in-frame clones and leaves some out. V, J and clone size are those of that table, while D and trimming were read from the DNA. The sample records about 2.1 million clones, 85% to 95% being singletons. Terminally differentiated effector memory CD45RA+ cells were excluded by CCR7 positive selection of CD45RO-negative cells. In regard to this clone: Its antigen is not known.

This TCR was sampled from a man between 18 and 29 years old in good health. Some clones in this sample may be carry-over from other donors' samples. The material sequenced was naive CD8+ T cells from PBMCs. This chain joins TRBV2 and TRBJ1-4; D is undetermined. This chain's CDR3 is CASRPPPQPQNEKLFF. The CDR3 DNA reads as TGTGCCAGCAGACCACCTCCTCAGCCCCAAAATGAAAAACTGTTTTTT.